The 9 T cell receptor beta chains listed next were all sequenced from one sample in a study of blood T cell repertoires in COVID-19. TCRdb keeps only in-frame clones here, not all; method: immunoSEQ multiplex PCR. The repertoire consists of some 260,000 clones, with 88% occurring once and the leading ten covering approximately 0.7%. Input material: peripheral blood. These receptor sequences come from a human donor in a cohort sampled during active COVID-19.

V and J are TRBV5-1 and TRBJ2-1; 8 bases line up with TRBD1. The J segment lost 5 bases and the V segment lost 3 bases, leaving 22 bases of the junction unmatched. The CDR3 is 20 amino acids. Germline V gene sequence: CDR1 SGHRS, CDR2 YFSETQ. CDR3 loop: CASSSTLRQGPFRHDNEQFF. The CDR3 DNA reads TGCGCCAGCAGCTCAACTCTAAGACAGGGGCCATTCCGGCACGACAATGAGCAGTTCTTC.

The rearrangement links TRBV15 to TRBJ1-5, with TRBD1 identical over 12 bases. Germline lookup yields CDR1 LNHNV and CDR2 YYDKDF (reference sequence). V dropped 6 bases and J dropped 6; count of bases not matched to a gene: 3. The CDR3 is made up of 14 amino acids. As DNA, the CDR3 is TGTGCCACCAGTAGGGACAGGGGGCCTCAGCCCCAGCATTTT. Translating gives CATSRDRGPQPQHF.

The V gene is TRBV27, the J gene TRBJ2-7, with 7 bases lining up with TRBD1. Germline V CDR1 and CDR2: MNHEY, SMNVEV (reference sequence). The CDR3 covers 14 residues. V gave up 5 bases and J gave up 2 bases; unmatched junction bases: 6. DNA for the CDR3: TGTGCCAGCAGTCCCCGACAGGGACCCTACGAGCAGTACTTC. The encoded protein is CASSPRQGPYEQYF.

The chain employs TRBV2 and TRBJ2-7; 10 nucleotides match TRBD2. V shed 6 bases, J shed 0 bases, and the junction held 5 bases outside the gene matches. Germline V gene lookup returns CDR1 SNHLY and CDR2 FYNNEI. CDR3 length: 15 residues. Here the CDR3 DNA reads TGTGCCAGCAGCTTTCCTAGCGGGGGCTCCTACGAGCAGTACTTC. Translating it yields CASSFPSGGSYEQYF.

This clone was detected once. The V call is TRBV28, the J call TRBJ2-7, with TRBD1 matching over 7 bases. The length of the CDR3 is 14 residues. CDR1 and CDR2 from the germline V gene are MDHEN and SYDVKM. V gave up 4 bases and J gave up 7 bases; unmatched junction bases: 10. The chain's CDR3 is CASSSLTGSREQYF. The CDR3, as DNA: TGTGCCAGCAGTTCCTTGACAGGGTCTAGGGAGCAGTACTTC.

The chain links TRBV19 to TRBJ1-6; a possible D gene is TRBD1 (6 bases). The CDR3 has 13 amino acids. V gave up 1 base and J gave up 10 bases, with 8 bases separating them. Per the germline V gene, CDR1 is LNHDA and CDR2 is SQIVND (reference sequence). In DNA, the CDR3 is TGTGCCAGTAGTATAGGGGGGCGATCACCCCTCCACTTT. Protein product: CASSIGGRSPLHF.

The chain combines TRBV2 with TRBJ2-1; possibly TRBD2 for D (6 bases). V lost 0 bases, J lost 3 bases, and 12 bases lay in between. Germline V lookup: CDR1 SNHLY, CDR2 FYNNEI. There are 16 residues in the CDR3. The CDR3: CASSEAWRDLYNEQFF. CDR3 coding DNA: TGTGCCAGCAGTGAAGCTTGGAGGGACCTCTACAATGAGCAGTTCTTC.

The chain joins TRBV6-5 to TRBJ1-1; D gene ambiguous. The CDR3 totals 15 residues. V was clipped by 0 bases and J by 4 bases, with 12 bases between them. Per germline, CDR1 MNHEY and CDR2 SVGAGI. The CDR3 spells CASSYSIVLGTEAFF. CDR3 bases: TGTGCCAGCAGTTACTCGATTGTGCTAGGCACTGAAGCTTTCTTT.

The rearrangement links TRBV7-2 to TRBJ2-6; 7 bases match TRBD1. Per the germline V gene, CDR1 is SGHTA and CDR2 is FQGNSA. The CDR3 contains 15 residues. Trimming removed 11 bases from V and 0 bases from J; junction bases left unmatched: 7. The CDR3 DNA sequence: TGTGCCCGGACAGGTCTCAGCTCTGGGGCCAACGTCCTGACTTTC. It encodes CARTGLSSGANVLTF.